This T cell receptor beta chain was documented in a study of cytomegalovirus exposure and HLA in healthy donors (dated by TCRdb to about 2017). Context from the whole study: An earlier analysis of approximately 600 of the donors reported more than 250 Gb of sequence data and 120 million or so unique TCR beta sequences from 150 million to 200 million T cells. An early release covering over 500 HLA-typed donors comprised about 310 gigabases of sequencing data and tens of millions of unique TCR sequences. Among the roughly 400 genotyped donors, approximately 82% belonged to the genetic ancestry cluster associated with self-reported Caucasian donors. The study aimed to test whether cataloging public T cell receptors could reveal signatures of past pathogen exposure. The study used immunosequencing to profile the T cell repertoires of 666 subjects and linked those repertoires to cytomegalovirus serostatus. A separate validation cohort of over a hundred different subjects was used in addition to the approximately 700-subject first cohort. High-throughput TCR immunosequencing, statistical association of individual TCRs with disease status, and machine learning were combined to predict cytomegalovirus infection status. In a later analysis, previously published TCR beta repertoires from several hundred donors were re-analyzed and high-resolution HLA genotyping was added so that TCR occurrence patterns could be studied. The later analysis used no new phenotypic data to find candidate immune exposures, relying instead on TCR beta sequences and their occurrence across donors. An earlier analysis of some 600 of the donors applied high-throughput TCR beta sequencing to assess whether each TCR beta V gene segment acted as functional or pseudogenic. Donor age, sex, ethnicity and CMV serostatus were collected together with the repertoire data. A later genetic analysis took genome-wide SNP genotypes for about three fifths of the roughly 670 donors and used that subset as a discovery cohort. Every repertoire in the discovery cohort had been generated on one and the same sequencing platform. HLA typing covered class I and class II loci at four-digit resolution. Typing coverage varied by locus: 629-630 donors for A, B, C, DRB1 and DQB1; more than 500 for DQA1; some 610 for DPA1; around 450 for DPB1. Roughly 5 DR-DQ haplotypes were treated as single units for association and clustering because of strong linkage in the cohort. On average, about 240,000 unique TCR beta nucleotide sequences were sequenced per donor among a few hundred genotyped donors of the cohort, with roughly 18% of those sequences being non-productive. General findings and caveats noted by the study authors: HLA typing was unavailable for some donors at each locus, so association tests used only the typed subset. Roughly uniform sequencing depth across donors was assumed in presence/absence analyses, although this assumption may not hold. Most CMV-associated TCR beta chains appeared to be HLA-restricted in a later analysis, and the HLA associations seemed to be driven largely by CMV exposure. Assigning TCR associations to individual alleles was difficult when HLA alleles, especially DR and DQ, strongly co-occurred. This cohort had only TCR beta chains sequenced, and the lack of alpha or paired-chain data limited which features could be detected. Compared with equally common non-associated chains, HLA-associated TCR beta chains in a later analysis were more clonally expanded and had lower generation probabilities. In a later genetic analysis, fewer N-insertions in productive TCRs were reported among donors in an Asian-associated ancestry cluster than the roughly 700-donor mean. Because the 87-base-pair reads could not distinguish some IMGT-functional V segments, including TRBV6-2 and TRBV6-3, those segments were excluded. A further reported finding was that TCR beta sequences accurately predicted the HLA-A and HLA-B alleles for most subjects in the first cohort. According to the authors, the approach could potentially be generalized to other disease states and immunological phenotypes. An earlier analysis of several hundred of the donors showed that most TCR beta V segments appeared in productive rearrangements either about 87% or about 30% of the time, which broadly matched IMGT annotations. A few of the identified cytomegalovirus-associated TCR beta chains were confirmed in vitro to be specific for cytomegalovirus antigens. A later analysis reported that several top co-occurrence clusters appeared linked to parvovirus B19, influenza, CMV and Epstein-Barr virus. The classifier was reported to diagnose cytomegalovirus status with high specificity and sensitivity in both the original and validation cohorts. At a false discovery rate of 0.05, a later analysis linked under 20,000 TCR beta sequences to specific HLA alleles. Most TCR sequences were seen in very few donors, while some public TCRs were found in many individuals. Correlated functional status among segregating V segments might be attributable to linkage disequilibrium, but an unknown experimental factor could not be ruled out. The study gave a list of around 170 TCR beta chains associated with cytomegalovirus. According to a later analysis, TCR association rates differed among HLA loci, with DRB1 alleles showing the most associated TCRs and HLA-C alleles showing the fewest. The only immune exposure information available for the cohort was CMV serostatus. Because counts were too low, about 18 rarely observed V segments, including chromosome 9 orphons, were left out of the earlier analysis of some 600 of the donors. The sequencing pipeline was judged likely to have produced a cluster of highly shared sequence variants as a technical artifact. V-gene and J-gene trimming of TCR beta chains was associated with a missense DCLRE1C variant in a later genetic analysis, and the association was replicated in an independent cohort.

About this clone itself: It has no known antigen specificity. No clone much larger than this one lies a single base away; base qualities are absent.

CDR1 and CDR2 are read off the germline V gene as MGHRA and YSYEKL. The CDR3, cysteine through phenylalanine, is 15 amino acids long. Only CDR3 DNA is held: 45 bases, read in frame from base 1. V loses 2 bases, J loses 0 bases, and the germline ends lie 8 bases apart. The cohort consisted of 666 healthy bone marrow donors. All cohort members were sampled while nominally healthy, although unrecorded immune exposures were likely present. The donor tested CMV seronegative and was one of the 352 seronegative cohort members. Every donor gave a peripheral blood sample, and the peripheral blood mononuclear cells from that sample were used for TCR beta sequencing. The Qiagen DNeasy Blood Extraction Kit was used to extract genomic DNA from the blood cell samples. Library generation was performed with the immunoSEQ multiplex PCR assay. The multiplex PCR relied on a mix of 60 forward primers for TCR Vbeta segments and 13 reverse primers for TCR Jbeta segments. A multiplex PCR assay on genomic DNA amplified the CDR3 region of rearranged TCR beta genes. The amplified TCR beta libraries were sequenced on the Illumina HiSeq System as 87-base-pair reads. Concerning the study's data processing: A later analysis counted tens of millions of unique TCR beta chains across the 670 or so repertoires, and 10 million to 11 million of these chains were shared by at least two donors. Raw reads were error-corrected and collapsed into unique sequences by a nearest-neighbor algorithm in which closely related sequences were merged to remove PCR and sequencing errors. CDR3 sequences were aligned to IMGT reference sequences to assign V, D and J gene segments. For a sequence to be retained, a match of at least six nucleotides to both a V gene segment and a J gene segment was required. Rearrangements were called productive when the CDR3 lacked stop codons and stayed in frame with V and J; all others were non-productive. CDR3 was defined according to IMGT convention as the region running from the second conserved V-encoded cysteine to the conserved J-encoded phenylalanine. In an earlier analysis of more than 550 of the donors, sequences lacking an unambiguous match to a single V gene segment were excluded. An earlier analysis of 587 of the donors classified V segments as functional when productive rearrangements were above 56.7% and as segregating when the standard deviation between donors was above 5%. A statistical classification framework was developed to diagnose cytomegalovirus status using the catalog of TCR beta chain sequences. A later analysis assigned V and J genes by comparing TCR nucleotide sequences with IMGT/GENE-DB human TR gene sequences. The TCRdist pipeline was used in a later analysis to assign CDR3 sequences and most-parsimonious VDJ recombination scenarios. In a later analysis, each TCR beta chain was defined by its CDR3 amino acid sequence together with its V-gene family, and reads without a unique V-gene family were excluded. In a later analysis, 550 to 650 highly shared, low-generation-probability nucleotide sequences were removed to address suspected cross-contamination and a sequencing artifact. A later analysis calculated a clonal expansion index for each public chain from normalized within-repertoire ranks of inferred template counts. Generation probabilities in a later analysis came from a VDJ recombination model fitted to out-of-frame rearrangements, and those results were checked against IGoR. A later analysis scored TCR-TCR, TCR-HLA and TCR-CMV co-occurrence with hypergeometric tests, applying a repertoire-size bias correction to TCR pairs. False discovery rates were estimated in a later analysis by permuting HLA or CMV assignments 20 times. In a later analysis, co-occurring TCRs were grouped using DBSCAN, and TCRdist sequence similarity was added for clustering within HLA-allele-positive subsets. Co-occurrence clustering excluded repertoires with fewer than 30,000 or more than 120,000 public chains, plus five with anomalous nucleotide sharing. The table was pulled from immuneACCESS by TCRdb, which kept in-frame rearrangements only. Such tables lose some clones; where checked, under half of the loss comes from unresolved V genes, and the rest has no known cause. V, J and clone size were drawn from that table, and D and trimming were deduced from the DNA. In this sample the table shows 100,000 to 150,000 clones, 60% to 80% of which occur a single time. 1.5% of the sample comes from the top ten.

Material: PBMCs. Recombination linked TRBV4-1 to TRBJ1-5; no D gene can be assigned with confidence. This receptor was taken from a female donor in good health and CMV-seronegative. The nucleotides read TGCGCCAGCAGCCAAACACCATATAGCAATCAGCCCCAGCATTTT. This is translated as CASSQTPYSNQPQHF.